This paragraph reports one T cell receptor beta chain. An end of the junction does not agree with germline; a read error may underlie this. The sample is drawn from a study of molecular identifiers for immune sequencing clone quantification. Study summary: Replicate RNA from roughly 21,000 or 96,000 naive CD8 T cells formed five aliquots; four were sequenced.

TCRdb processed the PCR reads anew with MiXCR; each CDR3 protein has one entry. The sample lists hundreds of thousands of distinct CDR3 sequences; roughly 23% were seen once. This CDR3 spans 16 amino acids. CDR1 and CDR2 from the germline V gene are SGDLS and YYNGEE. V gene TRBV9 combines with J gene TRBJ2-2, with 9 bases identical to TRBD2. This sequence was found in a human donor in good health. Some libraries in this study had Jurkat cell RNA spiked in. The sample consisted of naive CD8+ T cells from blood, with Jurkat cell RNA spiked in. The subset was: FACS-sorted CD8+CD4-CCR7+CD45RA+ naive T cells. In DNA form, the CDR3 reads TGTGCCAGCAGCGAACGACTAGCGGATCTCACCGGGGGGCTGTTTTTT. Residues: CASSERLADLTGGLFF.